This passage covers 32 T cell receptor beta chains from one sample sequenced in a study of identical twins. Each CDR3 protein gets one entry after TCRdb re-called the 5' RACE reads with MiXCR. This sample has fewer than 900,000 distinct CDR3 sequences, with 21% found just once. These records were also assigned to another study, of T cells expressing NK-cell markers.

Sample: PBMCs. These receptor sequences come from a young woman in good health.

This clonotype was seen a handful of times. The J gene is TRBJ2-7, the V gene TRBV7-8; no clear D gene. This CDR3 is 11 amino acids long. Per the germline V gene, CDR1 is SGHVS and CDR2 is FQNEAQ. The V end was cut by 6 bases, the J end by 9 bases, with 12 bases between. The CDR3 loop is CASSFHQRQYF. The CDR3 coding sequence is TGTGCCAGCAGTTTTCACCAAAGGCAGTACTTC.

The chain carries TRBV12-3 or TRBV12-4 and TRBJ2-7; possible D gene TRBD1, 6 bases. V was cut by 6 bases and J by 5 bases, with 14 bases left in between. This CDR3 contains 13 residues. The CDR3 DNA reads as TGTGCCAGCAGCCTTCCAACAGGGAACGAGCAGTACTTC. Translated, it gives CASSLPTGNEQYF.

The chain joins TRBV11-2 to TRBJ2-7, with a weak D call TRBD1 (5 bases). Germline CDR1 SGHAT, CDR2 FQNNGV. CDR3 size: 14 residues. Trimming took 3 bases from V and 3 from J, leaving 12 bases between them. Here the CDR3 DNA reads TGTGCCAGCAGCTTCGGACACGGAAACTACGAGCAGTACTTC. It yields the protein CASSFGHGNYEQYF.

This clonotype was found a few times. The chain couples TRBV9 to TRBJ2-7; tentatively, D is TRBD2 (5 bases). V lost 2 bases and J lost 0, with 15 bases in between. Germline CDR1 SGDLS, CDR2 YYNGEE. The CDR3 is 16 amino acids. CDR3 loop: CASSVQTTNPSYEQYF. CDR3 nucleotide sequence: TGTGCCAGCAGCGTGCAGACTACGAACCCCTCCTACGAGCAGTACTTC.

This clonotype was detected ten times or more. The rearrangement uses TRBV5-1 and TRBJ1-2, with D unresolved. CDR3 length: 14 residues. CDR1 and CDR2 from the germline V gene are SGHRS and YFSETQ. V was pared by 1 base and J by 0 bases, with 7 bases between. DNA for the CDR3: TGCGCCAGCAGCTTGCTAGATACTAACTATGGCTACACCTTC. Translation gives CASSLLDTNYGYTF.

The sample holds a few counts of this clonotype. The chain has TRBV29-1 and TRBJ2-1, with D possibly matching TRBD2 (5 bases). The CDR3 has 14 amino acids. V was shortened by 6 bases and J by 8 bases, with 20 bases between the two germline ends. Germline CDR1 and CDR2: SQVTM and ANQGSEA. CDR3 sequence: CSVGGPGMGDEQFF. For the CDR3, the DNA is TGCAGCGTGGGTGGGCCGGGAATGGGCGATGAGCAGTTCTTC.

The sample holds a few counts of this clonotype. The chain couples TRBV9 to TRBJ2-7; 7 nucleotides align to TRBD2. Germline V CDR1 and CDR2: SGDLS, YYNGEE. Trimming removed 3 bases from V and 2 bases from J; junction bases left unmatched: 5. This CDR3 has 14 residues. CDR3 region: CASSGGGTAYEQYF. CDR3 in DNA: TGTGCCAGCAGCGGCGGGGGTACGGCCTACGAGCAGTACTTC.

V gene TRBV29-1 combines with J gene TRBJ2-7, with 7 bases fitting TRBD2. The CDR3 extends over 16 amino acids. CDR1 and CDR2 from the germline V gene are SQVTM and ANQGSEA. The J segment lost 4 bases and the V segment lost 4 bases, leaving 16 bases of the junction unmatched. The CDR3 region has the DNA TGCAGCGTTGCCCCCAGGGACGGGGGGATTTCGTACGAGCAGTACTTC. This encodes CSVAPRDGGISYEQYF.

The chain combines TRBV20-1 with TRBJ2-5, with D possibly being TRBD1 (5 bases). V was shortened by 3 bases and J by 1 base, with 21 bases between the two germline ends. The CDR3 runs to 17 residues. Germline lookup yields CDR1 DFQATT and CDR2 SNEGSKA (reference sequence). CDR3 sequence (DNA): TGCAGTGCTAGCCCCCCCAGGGATTGGTGGGGCCAAGAGACCCAGTACTTC. This sequence encodes CSASPPRDWWGQETQYF.

Only a few counts were recorded for this clonotype. The V and J genes are TRBV2 and TRBJ2-1, with 7 nucleotides matching TRBD1. The CDR3 is 14 amino acids. Germline loops: CDR1 SNHLY, CDR2 FYNNEI. The ends lost 6 bases at V and 6 bases at J; junction bases unmatched: 8. The CDR3 loop reads CASSLGQRFNEQFF. For the CDR3, the DNA is TGTGCCAGCAGCTTGGGACAGAGGTTCAATGAGCAGTTCTTC.

The chain links TRBV7-6 to TRBJ2-1; D not resolved. This CDR3 has 12 residues. Trimming removed 4 bases from V and 8 bases from J, with 9 bases in between. CDR1 SGHVS and CDR2 FNYEAQ come from the germline V gene. CDR3 nucleotides: TGTGCCAGCAGCTCGCTGACCGATGAGCAGTTCTTC. Translation: CASSSLTDEQFF.

The table lists this clonotype with a few counts. The V call is TRBV5-1, the J call TRBJ2-1; either TRBD1 or TRBD2 may supply D (5 bases each). CDR1 and CDR2 from the germline V gene are SGHRS and YFSETQ. This CDR3 has 14 residues. V lost 4 bases and J 3 bases, leaving 11 bases between the germline ends. The CDR3 DNA reads as TGCGCCAGCAGCCCCGGGGCTAACTACAATGAGCAGTTCTTC. Protein: CASSPGANYNEQFF.

Many counts were recorded for this clonotype. The CDR3 sequence: CASSLGLTQDPYNEQFF. Here the CDR3 DNA reads TGTGCCAGCAGCCTGGGTTTAACCCAAGACCCCTACAATGAGCAGTTCTTC. The V call is TRBV7-2, the J call TRBJ2-1; no definite D call. This CDR3 spans 17 amino acids. With 5 bases removed from V and 2 bases from J, the gap between germline ends came to 19 bases. From germline, CDR1 is SGHTA and CDR2 FQGNSA.

This clonotype was observed at least ten times. The V and J genes are TRBV30 and TRBJ1-2; TRBD1 agrees at 8 bases. The CDR3 totals 16 residues. V was clipped by 2 bases and J by 4 bases; unmatched bases: 12. Per germline, CDR1 GTSNPN and CDR2 SVGIG (reference sequence). The CDR3 spells CAWSLGGTGDIYGYTF. The DNA of the CDR3 is TGTGCCTGGAGTCTCGGTGGGACAGGAGATATCTATGGCTACACCTTC.

This clonotype turned up a few times. V gene TRBV4-3 combines with J gene TRBJ2-7, with 7 bases identical to TRBD1. The CDR3 has 13 residues. Germline V gene data show CDR1 as LGHNA and CDR2 as YSLEER. Germline trimming cut 2 bases from V and 5 bases from J; bases unmatched to any gene: 3. For the CDR3, the DNA is TGCGCCAGCAGCCAAATTACAGGGGACGAGCAGTACTTC. This translates into CASSQITGDEQYF.

This clonotype has just one count. V gene TRBV9 combines with J gene TRBJ2-5, with TRBD2 matching 9 bases. Germline CDR1 SGDLS, CDR2 YYNGEE. The CDR3 is 15 residues long. J was trimmed by 4 bases and V by 0 bases; bases with no gene match: 4. The CDR3 nucleotides are TGTGCCAGCAGCGTAGACGCGGGGGGGCGAGAGACCCAGTACTTC. The encoded protein is CASSVDAGGRETQYF.

The chain employs TRBV20-1 and TRBJ2-7, with 8 bases lining up with TRBD2. The CDR3 runs to 14 residues. Germline lookup yields CDR1 DFQATT and CDR2 SNEGSKA (reference sequence). V trimming: 5 bases; J trimming: 6 bases; junction bases outside the gene matches: 12. The CDR3 DNA follows: TGCAGTGCTTTCCTAAGCGGGGGTTTCGGCGAGCAGTACTTC. Amino acids: CSAFLSGGFGEQYF.

The chain links TRBV11-3 to TRBJ1-6; 9 nucleotides align to TRBD1. J lost 5 bases, V lost 5 bases, and 7 bases had no gene match. CDR3 size: 16 residues. Germline V gene data show CDR1 as SGHNT and CDR2 as YENEEA. CDR3 sequence reads: CASSPGTGSNNSPLHF. The CDR3 DNA reads as TGTGCCAGCAGCCCCGGGACAGGGAGTAATAATTCACCCCTCCACTTT.

This clonotype came up many times. The chain links TRBV29-1 to TRBJ2-1; D ambiguous. The CDR3 loop spans 13 amino acids. Trimming left V 7 bases short and J 2 bases short, with 12 bases between. The germline V gene encodes CDR1 SQVTM and CDR2 ANQGSEA. DNA of the CDR3: TGCAGCGGCAGGACGGGTGCCTACAATGAGCAGTTCTTC. Amino acids: CSGRTGAYNEQFF.

As to this clonotype: This CDR3 is missing its conserved last phenylalanine or tryptophan, likely due to a read error. The chain recombines TRBV6-5 with TRBJ2-5; 8 bases map to TRBD2. The CDR3 has 15 amino acids. V shed 4 bases and J 0 bases; nucleotides not matched to a gene: 4. Germline lookup yields CDR1 MNHEY and CDR2 SVGAGI. This chain's CDR3 is CASSSNSGDQETQYL. DNA for the CDR3: TGTGCCAGCAGTTCCAATAGCGGGGACCAAGAGACCCAGTACCTC.

This clonotype was observed a few times. The chain combines TRBV6-5 with TRBJ1-1; 7 bases agree with TRBD1. The CDR3 totals 14 residues. Germline V lookup: CDR1 MNHEY, CDR2 SVGAGI. V shed 5 bases and J 4 bases; nucleotides not matched to a gene: 7. The CDR3 nucleotides read TGTGCCAGCAGTATCTCGACAGGGACCACTGAAGCTTTCTTT. It specifies CASSISTGTTEAFF.

This clonotype was seen a few times. This chain joins TRBV5-1 and TRBJ2-3; either TRBD1 or TRBD2 may fit D (6 bases each). This CDR3 contains 16 residues. The V and J ends lost 0 bases and 0 bases respectively, with 11 bases between them. Per the germline V gene, CDR1 is SGHRS and CDR2 is YFSETQ. CDR3 nucleotide sequence: TGCGCCAGCAGCTTGGAGACGGGGGCCAGCACAGATACGCAGTATTTT. Encoded protein: CASSLETGASTDTQYF.

The J gene is TRBJ2-1, the V gene TRBV24-1, with 12 nucleotides matching TRBD2. CDR1 and CDR2 from the germline V gene are KGHDR and SFDVKD. J was trimmed by 4 bases and V by 12 bases; bases with no gene match: 3. The CDR3 totals 13 residues. In DNA, the CDR3 is TGTGCCGTCGGACTAGCGGGGTACAATGAGCAGTTCTTC. It translates to CAVGLAGYNEQFF.

The chain uses TRBV5-1 and TRBJ2-1; D gene unclear. V lost 7 bases and J 10 bases, leaving 12 bases between the germline ends. In germline, CDR1 is SGHRS, CDR2 YFSETQ. This CDR3 region has 11 residues. CDR3 residues: CASGELREQFF. The CDR3, as DNA: TGCGCCAGCGGCGAACTCAGAGAGCAGTTCTTC.

This clonotype was picked up many times. V and J are TRBV12-3 or TRBV12-4 and TRBJ2-7; 10 bases align to TRBD1. The CDR3 length is 13 residues. V was clipped by 6 bases and J by 7 bases; unmatched bases: 6. CDR3 sequence (DNA): TGTGCCAGCAGCGGACAGGGGGTACGAGAGCAGTACTTC. This encodes CASSGQGVREQYF.

This clonotype was seen more than once but under ten times. This chain connects TRBV6-1 to TRBJ2-7; D might be TRBD1 (6 bases). V gave up 6 bases and J gave up 4 bases, with 16 bases separating them. This CDR3 has 14 residues. Germline-derived CDR1 and CDR2 are MNHNS and SASEGT. CDR3 protein: CASSRTGIAYEQYF. DNA of the CDR3: TGTGCCAGCAGCAGAACAGGGATAGCTTACGAGCAGTACTTC.

The V gene is TRBV7-9, the J gene TRBJ1-6, with D uncertain. Germline values: CDR1 SEHNR, CDR2 FQNEAQ (reference sequence). V lost 0 bases to trimming and J lost 10 bases, with 13 bases between them. The CDR3 spans 15 residues. The CDR3 loop reads CASSLAGPAKSPLHF. CDR3 bases: TGTGCCAGCAGCTTAGCCGGCCCCGCGAAGTCACCCCTCCACTTT.

The chain links TRBV6-6 to TRBJ2-7; D gene uncertain. This CDR3 is built from 14 residues. Between the trimmed V and J ends, which lost 6 bases and 3 bases, there was a span of 15 bases. Germline CDR1 reads MNHNY; CDR2 reads SVGAGI (reference sequence). The CDR3 spells CASRYLGRNYEQYF. CDR3 nucleotide sequence: TGTGCCAGCAGATACCTCGGGCGGAACTACGAGCAGTACTTC.

V gene TRBV20-1 combines with J gene TRBJ2-3; 14 positions match TRBD2. CDR3 length: 19 residues. V trimming: 5 bases; J trimming: 3 bases; junction bases outside the gene matches: 16. The V gene's germline CDR1 is DFQATT and CDR2 SNEGSKA (reference sequence). The CDR3 nucleotides are TGCAGTGCTCCTATTCCCCCGGGACTAGCGGGAGCAAGGACAGATACGCAGTATTTT. It specifies CSAPIPPGLAGARTDTQYF.

The chain carries TRBV11-2 and TRBJ2-1, with 7 bases lining up with TRBD1. The CDR3 has 14 amino acids. Germline CDR1 is SGHAT and CDR2 is FQNNGV. With V trimmed by 3 bases and J by 2 bases, 1 base remained unmatched. The CDR3 is CASSFRGTYNEQFF. Written as DNA, the CDR3 is TGTGCCAGCAGCTTCAGGGGGACCTACAATGAGCAGTTCTTC.

The chain carries TRBV5-1 and TRBJ2-7; 12 positions agree with TRBD1. J gave up 6 bases and V 0 bases, and 4 bases lay outside the gene matches. Germline V gene data show CDR1 as SGHRS and CDR2 as YFSETQ. The CDR3 covers 15 residues. DNA of the CDR3: TGCGCCAGCAGCTTGGGGGGACAGGGGGCCCTCGAGCAGTACTTC. Residues: CASSLGGQGALEQYF.

The chain recombines TRBV18 with TRBJ2-1, with 7 nucleotides matching TRBD2. V dropped 3 bases and J dropped 4; count of bases not matched to a gene: 6. The CDR3 spans 15 residues. Germline-derived CDR1 and CDR2 are KGHSH and LQKENI. CDR3 coding DNA: TGTGCCAGCTCACCCCGACTAGCCCAGTACAATGAGCAGTTCTTC. It specifies CASSPRLAQYNEQFF.